Listed below are T cell receptor beta chains from one sample, sequenced in a study of OX40 agonist ivuxolimab in advanced cancers. Measured with immunoSEQ multiplex PCR; TCRdb has only the in-frame clones, and not every one. The sample comprises under 40,000 clones, over 60% of which are singletons, and about a fifth rests with the top ten. The sequencing here drew on CD4+ or CD8+ T cells sorted from blood, taken in a trial of the OX40 agonist ivuxolimab. The receptors here all came from an adult with an advanced solid tumor such as melanoma, head and neck, liver or kidney cancer. The CDR3 runs from the conserved cysteine through the conserved F or W. The order of the fields is V gene, J gene, CDR3 protein.

>TRBV9|TRBJ2-5
CASSVEHVETQYF
>TRBV6-1|TRBJ1-1
CASNPGLAVEAFF
>TRBV30|TRBJ2-6
CAWGTGANVLTF
>TRBV6-5|TRBJ2-7
CASSLLAGDPYEQYF
>TRBV11-2|TRBJ1-2
CASRQMRVGYGYTF
>TRBV19|TRBJ1-3
CASSFSNTIYF
>TRBV2|TRBJ1-3
CASSERETRRNTIYF
>TRBV19|TRBJ2-1
CASSILAGESYNEQFF
>TRBV30|TRBJ2-3
CAWSEKGIATDTQYF
>TRBV5-1|TRBJ1-2
CASSLVGDTNYGYTF
>TRBV7-2|TRBJ2-3
CASSSGSTDTQYF
>TRBV7-2|TRBJ1-1
CASSLEYSALNTEAFF
>TRBV21-1|TRBJ1-6
CASSKGTTCRGSYNSPLHF
>TRBV5-1|TRBJ2-2
CASSLSIPGELFF
>TRBV29-1|TRBJ2-3
CSVDRGLSTDTQYF
>TRBV6-1|TRBJ1-6
CASSEQQGKSPLHF
>TRBV7-3|TRBJ2-3
CASSPTGASLDTQYF
>TRBV6-1|TRBJ1-4
CASMLYGGTNEKLFF
>TRBV30|TRBJ1-1
CAWSGVSAEAFF
>TRBV6-4|TRBJ2-1
CASSEEDGSSYNEQFF
>TRBV7-9|TRBJ1-2
CASSGGQGAGGYTF
>TRBV6-6|TRBJ2-2
CASGGLIANTGELFF
>TRBV7-9|TRBJ1-2
CASSQRKTGEANYGYTF
>TRBV6-1|TRBJ1-2
CASARDRVGGYTF
>TRBV6-1|TRBJ2-7
CASSPAKYEQYF
>TRBV4-2|TRBJ1-1
CASSQERGTEAFF
>TRBV6-6|TRBJ1-2
CASSRPTGPYGYTF
>TRBV4-1|TRBJ1-6
CASSQYPEKGNSPLHF
>TRBV6-1|TRBJ2-7
CASSELGYEQYF
>TRBV6-1|TRBJ1-1
CASTLLRTEAFF
>TRBV5-1|TRBJ2-3
CASKGRAISTDTQYF
>TRBV9|TRBJ2-3
CASSTPHGGAGDTQYF
>TRBV28|TRBJ1-1
CASRAGGTEAFF
>TRBV2|TRBJ1-6
CASSDPGQGGNSPLHF
>TRBV6-5|TRBJ2-6
CASSYTETGANVLTF
>TRBV5-1|.
CASSLLVDEQYF
>TRBV6-5|TRBJ2-2
CATSRAFTGELFF
>TRBV6-6|TRBJ1-6
CASSYEGVANSPLHF
>TRBV5-5|TRBJ1-2
CASSLAEGYGYTF